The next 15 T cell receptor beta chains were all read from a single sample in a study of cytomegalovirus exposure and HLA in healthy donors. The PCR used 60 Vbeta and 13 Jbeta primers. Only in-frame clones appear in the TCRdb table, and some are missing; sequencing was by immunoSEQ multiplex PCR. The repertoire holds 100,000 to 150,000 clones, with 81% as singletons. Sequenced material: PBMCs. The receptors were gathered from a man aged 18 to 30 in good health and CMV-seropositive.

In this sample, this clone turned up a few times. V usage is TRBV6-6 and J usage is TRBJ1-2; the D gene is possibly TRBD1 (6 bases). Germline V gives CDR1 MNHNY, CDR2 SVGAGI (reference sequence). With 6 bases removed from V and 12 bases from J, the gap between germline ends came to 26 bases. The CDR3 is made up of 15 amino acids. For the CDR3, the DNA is TGTGCCAGCAGCCACGGTTTGTTACGACAGGCTCGAGACACCTTC. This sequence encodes CASSHGLLRQARDTF.

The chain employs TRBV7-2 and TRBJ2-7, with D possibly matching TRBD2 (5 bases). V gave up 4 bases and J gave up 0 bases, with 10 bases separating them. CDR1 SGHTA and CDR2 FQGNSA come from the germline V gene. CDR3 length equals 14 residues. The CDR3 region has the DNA TGTGCCAGCAGCTCGACGGCGGGCTCCTACGAGCAGTACTTC. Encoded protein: CASSSTAGSYEQYF.

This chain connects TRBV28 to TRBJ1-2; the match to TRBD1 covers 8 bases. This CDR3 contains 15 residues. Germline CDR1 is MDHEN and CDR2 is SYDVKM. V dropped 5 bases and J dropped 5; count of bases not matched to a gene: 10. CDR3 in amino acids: CASSTGGGLWYGYTF. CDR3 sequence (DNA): TGTGCCAGCAGTACAGGGGGGGGGCTCTGGTATGGCTACACCTTC.

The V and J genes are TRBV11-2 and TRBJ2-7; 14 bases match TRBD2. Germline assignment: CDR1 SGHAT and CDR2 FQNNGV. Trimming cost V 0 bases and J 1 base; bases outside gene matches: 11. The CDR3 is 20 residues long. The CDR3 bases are TGTGCCAGCAGCTTAGAGGTCGGGACTAGCGGGAGAGAGGGGTCCTACGAGCAGTACTTC. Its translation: CASSLEVGTSGREGSYEQYF.

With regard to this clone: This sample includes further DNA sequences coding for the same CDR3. CDR3 sequence (DNA): TGCGCCAGCAGCTTGGGCAGTCTCACAGATACGCAGTATTTT. This gives the protein CASSLGSLTDTQYF. The rearrangement links TRBV5-1 to TRBJ2-3, with unresolved D. There are 14 residues in the CDR3. V lost 0 bases and J lost 2, with 7 bases in between. Germline-derived CDR1 and CDR2 are SGHRS and YFSETQ.

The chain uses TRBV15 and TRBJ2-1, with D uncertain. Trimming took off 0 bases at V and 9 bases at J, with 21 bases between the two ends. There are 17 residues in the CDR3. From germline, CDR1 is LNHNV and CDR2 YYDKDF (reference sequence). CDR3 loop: CATSRDGSSVLRGEQFF. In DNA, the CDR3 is TGTGCCACCAGCAGAGATGGTAGCAGCGTGCTTCGCGGTGAGCAGTTCTTC.

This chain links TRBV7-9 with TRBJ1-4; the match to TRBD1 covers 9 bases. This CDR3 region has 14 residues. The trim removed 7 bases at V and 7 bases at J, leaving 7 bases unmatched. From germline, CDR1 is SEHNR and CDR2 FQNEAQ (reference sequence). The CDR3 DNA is TGTGCCAGCAAATCCGGGACAGGGATTGAAAAACTGTTTTTT. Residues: CASKSGTGIEKLFF.

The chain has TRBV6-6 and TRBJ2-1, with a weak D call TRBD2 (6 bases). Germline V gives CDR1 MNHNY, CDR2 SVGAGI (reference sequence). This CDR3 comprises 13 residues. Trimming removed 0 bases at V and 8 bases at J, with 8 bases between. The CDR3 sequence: CASSYSRGDEQFF. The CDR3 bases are TGTGCCAGCAGTTACTCGCGGGGTGATGAGCAGTTCTTC.

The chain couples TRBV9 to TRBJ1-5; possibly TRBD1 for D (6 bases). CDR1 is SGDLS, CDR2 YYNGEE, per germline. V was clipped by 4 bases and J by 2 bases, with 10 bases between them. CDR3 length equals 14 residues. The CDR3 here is CASSYEGGNQPQHF. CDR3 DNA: TGTGCCAGCAGCTATGAGGGGGGCAATCAGCCCCAGCATTTT. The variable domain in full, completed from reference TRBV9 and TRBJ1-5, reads DSGVTQTPKHLITATGQRVTLRCSPRSGDLSVYWYQQSLDQGLQFLIQYYNGEERAKGNILERFSAQQFPDLHSELNLSSLELGDSALYFCASSYEGGNQPQHFGDGTRLSIL.

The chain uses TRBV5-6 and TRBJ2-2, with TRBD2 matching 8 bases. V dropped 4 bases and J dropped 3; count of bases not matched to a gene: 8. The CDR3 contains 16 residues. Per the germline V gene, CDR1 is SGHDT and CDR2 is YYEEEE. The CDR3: CASSHRAGAHTGELFF. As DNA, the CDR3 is TGTGCCAGCAGCCATAGAGCGGGAGCGCACACCGGGGAGCTGTTTTTT.

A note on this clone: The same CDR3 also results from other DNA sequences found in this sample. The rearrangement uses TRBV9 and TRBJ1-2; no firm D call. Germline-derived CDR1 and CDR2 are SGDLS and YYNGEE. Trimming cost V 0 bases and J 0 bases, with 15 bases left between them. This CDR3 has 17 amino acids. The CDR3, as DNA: TGTGCCAGCAGCGTAGCTCAGACGGGAGAACCTAACTATGGCTACACCTTC. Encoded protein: CASSVAQTGEPNYGYTF.

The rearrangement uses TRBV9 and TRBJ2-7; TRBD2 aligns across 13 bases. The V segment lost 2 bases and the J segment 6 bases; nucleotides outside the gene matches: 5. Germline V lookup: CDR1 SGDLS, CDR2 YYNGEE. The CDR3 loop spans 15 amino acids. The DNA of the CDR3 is TGTGCCAGCAGCGTCGGGACTAGCGGGACCTCCGAGCAGTACTTC. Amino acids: CASSVGTSGTSEQYF.

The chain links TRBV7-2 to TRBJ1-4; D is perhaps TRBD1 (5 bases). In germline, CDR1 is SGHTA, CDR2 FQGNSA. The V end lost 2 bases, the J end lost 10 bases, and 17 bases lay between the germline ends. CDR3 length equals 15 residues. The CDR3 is CASSLNGGEVGKLFF. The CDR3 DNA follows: TGTGCCAGCAGCTTAAACGGAGGGGAGGTGGGAAAACTGTTTTTT.

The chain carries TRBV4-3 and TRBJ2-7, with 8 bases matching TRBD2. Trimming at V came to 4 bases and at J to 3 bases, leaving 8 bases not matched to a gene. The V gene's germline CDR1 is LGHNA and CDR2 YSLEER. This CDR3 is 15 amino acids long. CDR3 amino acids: CASSPGGSNLYEQYF. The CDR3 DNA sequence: TGCGCCAGCAGCCCGGGGGGGTCCAATCTCTACGAGCAGTACTTC.

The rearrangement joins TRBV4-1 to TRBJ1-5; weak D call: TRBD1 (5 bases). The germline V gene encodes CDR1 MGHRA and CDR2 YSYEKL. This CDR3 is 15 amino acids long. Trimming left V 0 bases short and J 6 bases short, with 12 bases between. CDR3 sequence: CASSQEGEGGQPQHF. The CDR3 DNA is TGCGCCAGCAGCCAAGAGGGGGAGGGAGGTCAGCCCCAGCATTTT.